Ten or more counts support the clone carrying this T cell receptor (beta chain). TCR beta CDR3 sequences were amplified from RNA transcripts. HTBI primers were used for first-round RT-PCR of the TCR CDR3. TCRdb itself ran the multiplex PCR reads through MiXCR, one entry per CDR3 protein. The table lists around 290,000 distinct CDR3 sequences, approximately 14% of them singletons. Graves' hyperthyroidism was deemed stable absent ophthalmopathy progression within 18 months. Hyperthyroidism, newly diagnosed and lasting under 2 months, affected patients aged 18 to 65. This entry is derived from a study of T cells in Graves' hyperthyroidism and ophthalmopathy. The V end was cut by 0 bases, the J end by 0 bases, with 8 bases between. Germline assignment: CDR1 LNHDA and CDR2 SQIVND (reference sequence). This CDR3 is 15 amino acids long.

The rearrangement uses TRBV19 and TRBJ1-1; D call uncertain. Sequencing was carried out using blood. This TCR derives from a woman in her thirties or forties with Graves' hyperthyroidism. CDR3 DNA: TGTGCCAGTAGTATAGAGGCCGGGTTGAACACTGAAGCTTTCTTT. Residues: CASSIEAGLNTEAFF.